This T cell receptor beta chain comes out of a study of T cells expressing NK-cell markers. For the study at large: Repertoire data for TCR beta were derived from sorted T cells (CD3+CD56+NKG2C+, CD3+CD56+NKG2C- and CD3+CD56-NKG2C+).

TCR beta libraries carry UMIs added by 5'RACE template switching. From the 5' RACE reads, TCRdb lists one entry per CDR3 protein and no DNA. The table for this sample gives 500,000 to 600,000 distinct CDR3 sequences. Regarding the study as a whole: Each of over 5 donors carried dominant NKG2C+ clonotypes accounting for about 1.0-8% of CD8+ T cells. In several donors, these clonotypes also led the CD3+CD56-NKG2C+ fraction.

As for this clonotype: Its antigen is not known.

Germline CDR1 MNHNS, CDR2 SASEGT. CDR3 length: 15 residues. This chain links TRBV6-1 with TRBJ1-5; lacking DNA, the TRBD1 call made by TCRdb goes unchecked. The sample comprised blood T cells: a sorted CD56 or NKG2C T cell subset, CD4+ or CD8+ T cells, or bulk PBMC T cells (not recorded which). The sequence derives from a man between 18 and 35 years old in good health. The CDR3 reads CASSEVLGPNQPQHF.